This T cell receptor beta chain is drawn from a study of blood T cell repertoires in COVID-19. Study summary: There were acute and convalescent COVID-19 samples, and they came from the United States, Italy and Spain. PBMCs, B-cell-depleted T cells, or T cells provided the cDNA or gDNA that made up the material.

Original data processing: Amplified reference gene primers provided the basis for estimating nucleated cell counts. Data came from immunoSEQ multiplex PCR; TCRdb stores just in-frame clones and leaves some out. The V and J calls and clone size come from that table; D and trimming were worked out from the DNA. Of 60,000 to 65,000 clones in the sample, 76% were seen once. Material: peripheral blood. The receptor comes from a woman aged 80 or over with acute or convalescent COVID-19.

The CDR3: CASRSDLEKLFF. The CDR3 nucleotides are TGTGCCAGCAGAAGCGATCTCGAAAAACTGTTTTTT. The rearrangement links TRBV2 to TRBJ1-4; D remains unclear. Germline V gene data show CDR1 as SNHLY and CDR2 as FYNNEI. The CDR3 is 12 amino acids. The ends were cut back, 6 bases at V and 8 bases at J, with 10 bases in the middle.